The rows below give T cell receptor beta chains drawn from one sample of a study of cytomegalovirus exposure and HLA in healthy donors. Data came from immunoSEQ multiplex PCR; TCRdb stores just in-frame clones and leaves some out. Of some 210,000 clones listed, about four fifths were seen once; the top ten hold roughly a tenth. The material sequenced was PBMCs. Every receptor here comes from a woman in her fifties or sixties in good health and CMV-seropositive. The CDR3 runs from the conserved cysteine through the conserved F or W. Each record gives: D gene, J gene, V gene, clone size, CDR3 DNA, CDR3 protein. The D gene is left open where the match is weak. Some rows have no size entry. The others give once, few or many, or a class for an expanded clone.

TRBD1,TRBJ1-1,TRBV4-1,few,TGCGCCAGCAGCCCGGGACAGGGGGCGACGATGAACACTGAAGCTTTCTTT,CASSPGQGATMNTEAFF
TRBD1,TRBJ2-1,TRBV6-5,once,TGTGCCAGCAGACACGACAGGGGGCTTTACAATGAGCAGTTCTTC,CASRHDRGLYNEQFF
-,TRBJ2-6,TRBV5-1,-,TGCGCCAGCAGCTTGGAGCCAACGGGGTCCTCTGGGGCCAACGTCCTGACTTTC,CASSLEPTGSSGANVLTF
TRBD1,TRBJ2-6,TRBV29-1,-,TGCAGCGTTGAAGCTACAGGGGCTGGGGCCAACGTCCTGACTTTC,CSVEATGAGANVLTF
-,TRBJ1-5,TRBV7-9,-,TGTGCCAGCAGCTATGGGGCACAGGGCAATCAGCCCCAGCATTTT,CASSYGAQGNQPQHF
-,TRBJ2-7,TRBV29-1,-,TGCAGCGTTGATTGGACGACTAGAGGCTACTACGAGCAGTACTTC,CSVDWTTRGYYEQYF
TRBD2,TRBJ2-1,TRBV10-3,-,TGTGCCACCCACACTAGCGGGGGAATCAATGAGCAGTTCTTC,CATHTSGGINEQFF
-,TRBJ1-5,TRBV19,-,TGTGCCAGTAGTATAGGGGCAGGGGATAAGCCCCAGCATTTT,CASSIGAGDKPQHF
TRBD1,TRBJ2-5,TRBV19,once,TGTGCCAGTAAGGAGGACAGGGCCAAAGAGACCCAGTACTTC,CASKEDRAKETQYF
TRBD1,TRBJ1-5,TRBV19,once,TGTGCCAGTAGTGTTGACAGGGCGAATCAGCCCCAGCATTTT,CASSVDRANQPQHF
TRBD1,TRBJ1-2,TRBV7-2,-,TGTGCCAGCAGCTTAACAGGGGGCGAGGTGGGTGGCTACACCTTC,CASSLTGGEVGGYTF
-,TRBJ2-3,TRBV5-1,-,TGCGCCAGCAGCTTGGCCAGGGCAGGCACAGATACGCAGTATTTT,CASSLARAGTDTQYF
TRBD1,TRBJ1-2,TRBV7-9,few,TGTGCCAGCAGCCCCTGGGGACAGCAGCTTAACCATGGCTACACCTTC,CASSPWGQQLNHGYTF
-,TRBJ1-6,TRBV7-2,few,TGTGCCAGCAGCTTATCCGGGACACGCTATAATTCACCCCTCCACTTT,CASSLSGTRYNSPLHF
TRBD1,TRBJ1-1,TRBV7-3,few,TGTGCCAGCGGCCCTGGGACAGAGAACACTGAAGCTTTCTTT,CASGPGTENTEAFF
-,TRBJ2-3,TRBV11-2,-,TGTGCCAGCAGCTTAGACCCAGGGAGCACAGATACGCAGTATTTT,CASSLDPGSTDTQYF
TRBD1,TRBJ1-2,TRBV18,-,TGTGCCAGCTCACCACCGGGACAGGGGGCCTCGAGCTACACCTTC,CASSPPGQGASSYTF
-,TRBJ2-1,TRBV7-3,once,TGTGCCAGCAGCTTAATCGGGAATGAGCAGTTCTTC,CASSLIGNEQFF
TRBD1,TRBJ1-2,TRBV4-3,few,TGCGCCAGCAGCCCCACCCAGGGGGGTAACTATGGCTACACCTTC,CASSPTQGGNYGYTF
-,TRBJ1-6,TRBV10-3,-,TGTGCCATCAGGAGGGCTGGGGATAATTCACCCCTCCACTTT,CAIRRAGDNSPLHF
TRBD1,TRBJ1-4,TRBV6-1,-,TGTGCCAGCAGTGAAGGGTTGGGGACAGGGGTTCCAAAACTGTTTTTT,CASSEGLGTGVPKLFF
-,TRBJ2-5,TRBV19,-,TGTGCCAGTAGATGGGGGGGCGGACAAGAGACCCAGTACTTC,CASRWGGGQETQYF
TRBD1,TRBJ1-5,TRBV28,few,TGTGCCAGCAGTTCCGGACAGGGGCATCAGCCCCAGCATTTT,CASSSGQGHQPQHF
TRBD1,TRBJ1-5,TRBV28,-,TGTGCCAGCATTGGGGACAGGGGAAGCAATCAGCCCCAGCATTTT,CASIGDRGSNQPQHF
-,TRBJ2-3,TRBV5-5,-,TGTGCCAGCAGCTTGCCGGAGTCCGATACGCAGTATTTT,CASSLPESDTQYF
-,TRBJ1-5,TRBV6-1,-,TGTGCCAGCAGTGAATTAGTCAATCAGCCCCAGCATTTT,CASSELVNQPQHF
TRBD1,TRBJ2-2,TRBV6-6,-,TGTGCCAGCAGAAACAGGGGGAACACCGGGGAGCTGTTTTTT,CASRNRGNTGELFF
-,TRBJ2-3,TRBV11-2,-,TGTGCCAGCAGCTTAGCGGGGACTCGCTACATGGCTACGCAGTATTTT,CASSLAGTRYMATQYF
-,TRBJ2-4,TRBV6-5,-,TGTGCCAGCAGTCCGGGAGCCAAAAACATTCAGTACTTC,CASSPGAKNIQYF
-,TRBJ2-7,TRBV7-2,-,TGTGCCAGCAGCTTAGCGGGGCTAGCGTTGTCCTACGAGCAGTACTTC,CASSLAGLALSYEQYF
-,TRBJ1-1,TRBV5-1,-,TGCGCCAGCAGCTTGGGCGGGGGAAAAGCTTTCTTT,CASSLGGGKAFF
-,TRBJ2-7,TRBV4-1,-,TGCGCCAGCAGCCAACTCCCCGGGGACTACGAGCAGTACTTC,CASSQLPGDYEQYF
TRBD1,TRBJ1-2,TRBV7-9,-,TGTGCCAGCAGCTTACAGGGGGAAAGCGGCTACACCTTC,CASSLQGESGYTF
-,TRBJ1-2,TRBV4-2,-,TGTGCCAGCAGCCAAGTTCAGGGAAGCGGCTACACCTTC,CASSQVQGSGYTF